A selection of T cell receptor beta chains follows, all from one sample in a study of blood T cell repertoires in COVID-19. Measured with immunoSEQ multiplex PCR; TCRdb has only the in-frame clones, and not every one. Among about 480,000 clones listed, more than 85% were seen once. The sequenced sample consisted of peripheral blood. The receptors derive from a woman aged 30 to 39 with acute or convalescent COVID-19. Each CDR3 is given with its conserved first and last residue. A D gene is named only where the DNA matches it firmly. Size is omitted from some rows. Given values are once, few, many or a class for expanded clones.

TRBV10-2	TRBJ2-2	.	TRBD1	CASSDRGHGTGLDGELFF	TGCGCCAGCAGTGATCGGGGCCACGGGACAGGGTTGGACGGGGAGCTGTTTTTT
TRBV11-2	TRBJ1-2	.	TRBD1	CASTHRGDRGRVDYGYTF	TGTGCCAGCACCCACCGAGGGGACAGGGGGCGGGTGGACTATGGCTACACCTTC
TRBV11-2	TRBJ2-4	.	TRBD2	CASSESGGPNIQYF	TGTGCCAGCAGCGAGAGCGGGGGGCCAAACATTCAGTACTTC
TRBV7-3	TRBJ2-3	once	.	CASTNGREGDTQYF	TGTGCCAGCACCAACGGGCGGGAAGGAGATACGCAGTATTTT
TRBV4-2	TRBJ2-5	.	TRBD1	CASSPGQGGLETQYF	TGTGCCAGCAGCCCTGGACAGGGGGGTTTGGAGACCCAGTACTTC
TRBV9	TRBJ2-1	.	.	CASSPEGGPGVEQFF	TGTGCCAGCAGCCCAGAAGGGGGACCGGGCGTTGAGCAGTTCTTC
TRBV4-1	TRBJ1-4	few	.	CASSQGSQGKREKLFF	TGCGCCAGCAGCCAAGGCTCACAGGGTAAACGTGAAAAACTGTTTTTT
TRBV10-3	TRBJ2-7	.	TRBD1	CAISERGTGNSYEQYF	TGTGCCATCAGTGAGAGGGGGACAGGGAATTCCTACGAGCAGTACTTC
TRBV2	TRBJ1-4	.	TRBD1	CASSADRVGEKLFF	TGTGCCAGCAGCGCGGACAGGGTAGGGGAAAAACTGTTTTTT
TRBV19	TRBJ1-2	.	.	CASRPPDRLDGYTF	TGTGCCAGCCGCCCCCCGGACAGACTTGATGGCTACACCTTC
TRBV10-3	TRBJ2-7	.	.	CAISETDYEQYF	TGTGCCATCAGTGAGACTGACTACGAGCAGTACTTC
TRBV30	TRBJ1-1	.	.	CAGAGEGWTEAFF	TGTGCCGGAGCAGGGGAGGGATGGACTGAAGCTTTCTTT
TRBV27	TRBJ2-1	.	TRBD1	CASSPNRGHNEQFF	TGTGCCAGCAGTCCCAACAGGGGCCACAATGAGCAGTTCTTC
TRBV11-3	TRBJ2-2	.	.	CASSLESTTATGELFF	TGTGCCAGCAGCTTAGAATCAACGACAGCCACCGGGGAGCTGTTTTTT
TRBV27	TRBJ2-3	.	TRBD2	CASRRGTSGTDTQYF	TGTGCCAGCAGAAGGGGGACTAGCGGCACAGATACGCAGTATTTT
TRBV10-2	TRBJ2-3	.	.	CASREISSTDTQYF	TGCGCCAGCAGGGAGATCAGTAGCACAGATACGCAGTATTTT
TRBV4-1	TRBJ1-6	.	TRBD1	CASSQGFRGSNSPLHF	TGCGCCAGCAGCCAAGGATTCAGGGGGTCTAATTCACCCCTCCACTTT
TRBV30	TRBJ1-5	.	TRBD1	CAWSLPADRGSRRQPQHF	TGTGCCTGGAGTCTACCGGCGGACAGGGGTTCGAGACGGCAGCCCCAGCATTTT
TRBV5-8	TRBJ1-5	once	.	CASSPDSHSNQPQHF	TGTGCCAGCAGCCCGGACAGTCATAGCAATCAGCCCCAGCATTTT
TRBV5-6	TRBJ2-7	.	.	CASSLAVGEYGEQYF	TGTGCCAGCAGCTTGGCGGTAGGAGAGTATGGGGAGCAGTACTTC
TRBV6-4	TRBJ1-6	once	TRBD1	CASSLGTANSPLHF	TGTGCCAGCAGCCTCGGGACAGCGAATTCACCCCTCCACTTT
TRBV19	TRBJ2-5	.	.	CASSGASVQETQYF	TGTGCCAGTAGTGGGGCTAGCGTCCAAGAGACCCAGTACTTC
TRBV11-1	TRBJ2-7	.	TRBD2	CASSLTSGGLSYEQYF	TGTGCCAGCAGCTTGACTAGCGGGGGGCTGTCCTACGAGCAGTACTTC
TRBV9	TRBJ1-3	.	TRBD1	CASSPGQAGNTIYF	TGTGCCAGCAGCCCGGGACAGGCTGGAAACACCATATATTTT
TRBV2	TRBJ2-4	.	TRBD1	CASEYRTGDKNIQYF	TGTGCCAGCGAGTATCGGACAGGGGACAAAAACATTCAGTACTTC
TRBV27	TRBJ2-7	once	.	CASSPRGGLAYEQYF	TGTGCCAGCAGCCCCCGCGGGGGCCTCGCCTACGAGCAGTACTTC
TRBV4-1	TRBJ1-4	.	.	CASSPTDPGEKLFF	TGCGCCAGCAGCCCGACAGACCCCGGAGAAAAACTGTTTTTT
TRBV5-1	TRBJ1-6	.	TRBD1	CASSLTTGQNSPLHF	TGCGCCAGCAGTCTCACGACAGGGCAAAATTCACCCCTCCACTTT
TRBV27	TRBJ1-5	few	.	CASSAPWTAQHQYNQPQHF	TGTGCCAGCAGTGCACCCTGGACAGCTCAGCATCAATACAATCAGCCCCAGCATTTT
TRBV5-1	TRBJ1-1	.	.	CASSLVTGTNTEAFF	TGCGCCAGCAGCTTGGTGACAGGAACGAACACTGAAGCTTTCTTT
TRBV27	TRBJ2-5	once	.	CASSPNSGNQETQYF	TGTGCCAGCAGTCCAAACTCAGGAAACCAAGAGACCCAGTACTTC
TRBV19	TRBJ2-3	.	TRBD1	CASSIGDRGTDTQYF	TGTGCCAGTAGTATAGGGGACAGGGGAACAGATACGCAGTATTTT
TRBV24-1	TRBJ1-5	.	.	CATSDSHNSYNQPQHF	TGTGCCACCAGTGATTCTCACAACAGCTACAATCAGCCCCAGCATTTT
TRBV5-6	TRBJ2-1	.	.	CASSLAGFRVEQFF	TGTGCCAGCAGCTTGGCCGGGTTTAGAGTTGAGCAGTTCTTC
TRBV30	TRBJ1-1	.	.	CAWSMNSDSEAFF	TGTGCCTGGAGTATGAACAGTGATTCTGAAGCTTTCTTT
TRBV18	TRBJ2-7	.	TRBD2	CASSPIGGDREQYF	TGTGCCAGCTCACCGATCGGGGGGGATCGCGAGCAGTACTTC
TRBV24-1	TRBJ2-1	.	.	CATSPPGTNEQFF	TGTGCCACCAGTCCCCCAGGGACTAATGAGCAGTTCTTC
TRBV29-1	TRBJ2-1	.	TRBD1	CSVESLEFRGSHEQFF	TGCAGCGTTGAATCTCTAGAATTCAGGGGGTCGCATGAGCAGTTCTTC
TRBV4-1	TRBJ2-5	.	TRBD1	CASSFAPWTGMETQYF	TGCGCCAGCAGCTTCGCACCCTGGACAGGGATGGAGACCCAGTACTTC
TRBV2	TRBJ1-4	.	.	CASSEGVPAREANEKLFF	TGTGCCAGCAGTGAAGGCGTCCCTGCGAGGGAGGCTAATGAAAAACTGTTTTTT
TRBV24-1	TRBJ2-2	.	TRBD1	CATSDAGQGTPRAGELFF	TGTGCCACCAGTGACGCGGGACAGGGGACCCCACGGGCCGGGGAGCTGTTTTTT
TRBV4-2	TRBJ2-5	once	.	CASSQDRTVQETQYF	TGTGCCAGCAGCCAAGATAGAACAGTTCAAGAGACCCAGTACTTC
TRBV5-1	TRBJ2-6	.	TRBD1	CASRGQGAQGANVLTF	TGCGCCAGCAGGGGACAGGGGGCGCAAGGGGCCAACGTCCTGACTTTC
TRBV4-1	TRBJ2-7	few	.	CASSPVGQVPSYEQYF	TGCGCCAGCAGCCCCGTAGGACAAGTACCCTCCTACGAGCAGTACTTC
TRBV7-8	TRBJ1-6	.	.	CASSSTNSPLHF	TGTGCCAGCAGCTCAACAAATTCACCCCTCCACTTT
TRBV6-5	TRBJ1-4	.	.	CASSYAGGNHEKLFF	TGTGCCAGCAGTTACGCGGGGGGGAACCATGAAAAACTGTTTTTT
TRBV11-1	TRBJ2-1	.	TRBD1	CASSSRGLYNEQFF	TGTGCCAGCAGCTCCAGGGGGCTGTACAATGAGCAGTTCTTC
TRBV27	TRBJ2-2	.	TRBD1	CASSLDRVNGELFF	TGTGCCAGCAGTCTCGACAGGGTCAATGGTGAGCTGTTTTTT
TRBV11-3	TRBJ1-5	.	.	CASSFLRGQPQHF	TGTGCCAGCAGCTTCCTCAGGGGACAGCCCCAGCATTTT
TRBV20-1	TRBJ1-2	.	TRBD1	CSGQGDYGYTF	TGCAGTGGACAGGGGGACTATGGCTACACCTTC
TRBV4-1	TRBJ1-1	.	.	CASSPDKSTEAFF	TGCGCCAGCAGCCCGGACAAATCCACTGAAGCTTTCTTT